A single sample gave rise to the 10 T cell receptor beta chains below, sequenced in a study of T cell changes during pregnancy in multiple sclerosis. Produced via immunoSEQ multiplex PCR; TCRdb's table is partial and in-frame only. The sample contains about 38,000 clones, 92% of which appear only once. The sequenced sample was CD4+ T cells from peripheral blood mononuclear cells, obtained after pregnancy. These TCRs come from a female donor in good health, enrolled as a control in a pregnancy study.

The chain employs TRBV5-5 and TRBJ2-7, with D possibly matching TRBD2 (6 bases). The CDR3 is made up of 17 amino acids. Trimming left V 5 bases short and J 0 bases short, with 21 bases between. CDR1 is SGHKS, CDR2 YYEKEE, per germline (reference sequence). CDR3 amino acids: CASSPDAPAGFSYEQYF. The CDR3 coding sequence is TGTGCCAGCAGTCCCGACGCTCCAGCGGGCTTCTCCTACGAGCAGTACTTC. Together with reference TRBV5-5 and TRBJ2-7, the CDR3 gives the full variable domain: DAGVTQSPTHLIKTRGQQVTLRCSPISGHKSVSWYQQVLGQGPQFIFQYYEKEERGRGNFPDRFSARQFPNYSSELNVNALLLGDSALYLCASSPDAPAGFSYEQYFGPGTRLTVT.

The chain is built from TRBV30 and TRBJ1-6; D is unclear. V was pared by 4 bases and J by 10 bases, with 8 bases between. The CDR3 consists of 11 residues. The germline V gene has CDR1 GTSNPN and CDR2 SVGIG (reference sequence). The CDR3 DNA is TGTGCCTGGACCACCGGGTCACCCCTCCACTTT. It is translated as CAWTTGSPLHF.

The V and J genes are TRBV19 and TRBJ1-3, with a possible D match to TRBD1 (5 bases). Germline V lookup: CDR1 LNHDA, CDR2 SQIVND (reference sequence). V lost 1 base and J lost 5, with 12 bases in between. The CDR3 has 15 residues. The chain's CDR3 is CASSIGQGLRNTIYF. CDR3 bases: TGTGCCAGTAGTATAGGCCAGGGTCTACGAAACACCATATATTTT.

The chain carries TRBV10-3 and TRBJ2-3; 8 bases align to TRBD2. This CDR3 contains 16 residues. With V trimmed by 0 bases and J by 3 bases, 5 bases remained unmatched. CDR1 and CDR2 from the germline V gene are ENHRY and SYGVKD. The CDR3 here is CAISESTGGRTDTQYF. The CDR3 DNA is TGTGCCATCAGTGAGTCGACGGGGGGGCGGACAGATACGCAGTATTTT.

The V gene is TRBV5-1, the J gene TRBJ1-2, with D possibly TRBD1 on 5 matching bases. This CDR3 is built from 15 residues. Germline V gene sequence: CDR1 SGHRS, CDR2 YFSETQ. V was shortened by 4 bases and J by 8 bases, with 21 bases between the two germline ends. DNA for the CDR3: TGCGCCAGCAGCCCCTCTGTAGCCGCGGGGCGGGGCTACACCTTC. This codes for CASSPSVAAGRGYTF.

The chain has TRBV2 and TRBJ1-5; the D is unclear. Per germline, CDR1 SNHLY and CDR2 FYNNEI. V lost 6 bases and J lost 0, with 6 bases in between. The CDR3 is made up of 13 amino acids. The CDR3 region is CASSEYSNQPQHF. The CDR3 nucleotides read TGTGCCAGCAGCGAATATAGCAATCAGCCCCAGCATTTT. The variable domain in full, with the rest retrieved from reference TRBV2 and TRBJ1-5, is EPEVTQTPSHQVTQMGQEVILRCVPISNHLYFYWYRQILGQKVEFLVSFYNNEISEKSEIFDDQFSVERPDGSNFTLKIRSTKLEDSAMYFCASSEYSNQPQHFGDGTRLSIL.

The chain recombines TRBV10-1 with TRBJ2-2, with D possibly TRBD2 on 5 matching bases. CDR1 and CDR2 (germline): WNHNN, SYGVQD (reference sequence). The CDR3 is 17 residues long. V was trimmed by 6 bases and J by 4 bases, leaving 21 bases between them. The DNA for the CDR3 is TGCGCCAGCAGGTGTCGAGGGAGTGGATCGATCACCGGGGAGCTGTTTTTT. This gives the protein CASRCRGSGSITGELFF.

V is TRBV11-2 and J is TRBJ1-4; 7 bases fit TRBD1. The CDR3 extends over 18 amino acids. The germline CDR1 and CDR2 sequences are SGHAT and FQNNGV. With V trimmed by 2 bases and J by 2 bases, 11 bases remained unmatched. This CDR3 is CASSLYRGQISTNEKLFF. DNA for the CDR3: TGTGCCAGCAGCTTATATAGGGGGCAAATAAGCACTAATGAAAAACTGTTTTTT.

This clone was recorded only once. CDR3 bases: TGTGCCAGCAGCCTTGTCCGGGGCACTGAAGCTTTCTTT. Encoded protein: CASSLVRGTEAFF. The genes are TRBV7-2 and TRBJ1-1; D is ambiguous. The CDR3 is 13 residues long. Trimming removed 5 bases from V and 4 bases from J, with 11 bases in between. Germline loops: CDR1 SGHTA, CDR2 FQGNSA.

The chain employs TRBV15 and TRBJ2-2; tentative D call: TRBD2 (7 bases). The V gene lost 8 bases and the J gene lost 5 bases, with 15 bases spanning the gap. This CDR3 has 14 amino acids. Germline V gene data show CDR1 as LNHNV and CDR2 as YYDKDF (reference sequence). The CDR3 reads CATQGGGETGELFF. For the CDR3, the DNA is TGTGCCACCCAAGGAGGGGGGGAGACCGGGGAGCTGTTTTTT.